This T cell receptor beta chain derives from a study of blood T cell repertoires in COVID-19. The CDR3 is 14 residues long. CDR1 and CDR2 (germline): MNHEY, SMNVEV (reference sequence). V gave up 5 bases and J gave up 5 bases; unmatched junction bases: 6. Original processing methods: Reference gene primers were amplified, and this amplification served to estimate nucleated cell counts. The method was immunoSEQ multiplex PCR; TCRdb's version includes in-frame clones alone and lacks a portion of them. V and J calls and clone size are given by that table; D and trimming were obtained from the DNA. The data hold roughly 190,000 clones, with roughly 80% observed a single time.

Sequences were obtained from PBMCs or T cells enriched from blood (not recorded which). This sequence joins TRBV27 and TRBJ1-5, with TRBD1 identical over 7 bases. The receptor's source is a woman aged 25 to 39 who had recovered from COVID-19. This chain's CDR3 is CASSPGQAHQPQHF. The CDR3 DNA sequence: TGTGCCAGCAGTCCCGGACAGGCTCATCAGCCCCAGCATTTT.